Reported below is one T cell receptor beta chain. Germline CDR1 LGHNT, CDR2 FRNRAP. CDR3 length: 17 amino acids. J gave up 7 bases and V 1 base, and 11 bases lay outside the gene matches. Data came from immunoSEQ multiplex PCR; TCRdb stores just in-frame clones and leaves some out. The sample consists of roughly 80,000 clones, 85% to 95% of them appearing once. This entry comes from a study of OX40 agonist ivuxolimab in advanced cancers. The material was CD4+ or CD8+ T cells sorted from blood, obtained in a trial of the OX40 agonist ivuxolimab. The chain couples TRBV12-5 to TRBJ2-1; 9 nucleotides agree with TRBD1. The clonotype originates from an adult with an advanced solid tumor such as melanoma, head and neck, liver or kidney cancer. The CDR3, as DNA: TGTGCTAGTGGTTTGGGGACAGGGGTGCGCGGGGGTAATGAGCAGTTCTTC. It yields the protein CASGLGTGVRGGNEQFF.